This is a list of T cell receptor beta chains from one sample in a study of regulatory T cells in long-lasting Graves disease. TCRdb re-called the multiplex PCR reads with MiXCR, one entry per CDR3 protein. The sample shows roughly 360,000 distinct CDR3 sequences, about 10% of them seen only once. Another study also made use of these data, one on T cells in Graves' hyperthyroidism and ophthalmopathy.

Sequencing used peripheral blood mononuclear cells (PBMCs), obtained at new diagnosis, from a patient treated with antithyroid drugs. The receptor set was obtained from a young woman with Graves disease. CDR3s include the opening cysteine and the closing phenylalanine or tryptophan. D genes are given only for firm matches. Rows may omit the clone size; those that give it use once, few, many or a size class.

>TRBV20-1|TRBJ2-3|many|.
CSAGSVRQADTQYF
TGCAGTGCTGGCTCCGTCCGACAGGCAGATACGCAGTATTTT
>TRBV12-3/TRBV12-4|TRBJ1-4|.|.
CASSSEDGSQPF
TGTGCCAGCAGTTCCGAGGACGGTAGCCAACCGTTT
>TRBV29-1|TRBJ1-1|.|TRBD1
CSVTGANTEAFF
TGCAGCGTCACAGGGGCGAACACTGAAGCTTTCTTT
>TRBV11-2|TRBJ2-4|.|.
CANSYEGQGPVWYF
TGTGCCAACAGCTATGAGGGGCAGGGGCCCGTGTGGTACTTC
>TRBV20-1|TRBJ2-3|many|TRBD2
CSGKTSGDLTDTQYF
TGCAGTGGGAAGACTAGCGGGGATCTCACAGATACGCAGTATTTT
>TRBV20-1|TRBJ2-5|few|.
CSASPRVIGLRFETQYF
TGCAGTGCTAGCCCCAGGGTAATCGGTTTACGCTTCGAGACCCAGTACTTC
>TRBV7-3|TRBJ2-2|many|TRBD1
CASSFGPQGRGRGGELFF
TGTGCCAGCAGCTTTGGGCCCCAGGGCAGGGGGCGCGGCGGGGAGCTGTTTTTT
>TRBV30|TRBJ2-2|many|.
CAWDDPNTGELFF
TGTGCCTGGGACGACCCGAACACCGGGGAGCTGTTTTTT
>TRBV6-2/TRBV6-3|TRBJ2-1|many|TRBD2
CASSYWRETLGLANEQFF
TGTGCCAGCAGTTACTGGCGGGAGACCCTGGGTTTGGCCAATGAGCAGTTCTTC
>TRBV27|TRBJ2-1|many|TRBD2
CASSLLSGRAFNEQFF
TGTGCCAGCAGTTTACTTAGCGGGAGGGCTTTTAATGAGCAGTTCTTC
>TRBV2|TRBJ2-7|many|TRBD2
CASSRRLAGSYEQYF
TGTGCCAGCAGTCGACGACTAGCAGGATCCTACGAGCAGTACTTC
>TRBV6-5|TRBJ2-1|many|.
CASSYSGSPGSNEQFF
TGTGCCAGCAGTTACTCAGGGTCTCCGGGCAGCAATGAGCAGTTCTTC
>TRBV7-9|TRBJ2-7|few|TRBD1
CASSVGTGENEQYF
TGTGCCAGCAGCGTGGGGACAGGGGAAAACGAGCAGTACTTC
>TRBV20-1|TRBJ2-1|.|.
CSASNFYVSYNGQFF
TGCAGTGCTAGCAACTTTTATGTCTCCTACAATGGGCAGTTCTTC
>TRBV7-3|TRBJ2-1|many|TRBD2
CASSSLAATSHEQFF
TGTGCCAGCAGCTCACTAGCGGCGACCTCCCATGAGCAGTTCTTC
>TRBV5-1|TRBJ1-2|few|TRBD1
CASSPRTGGAYGYTF
TGCGCCAGCAGCCCCCGGACAGGGGGCGCCTATGGCTACACCTTC
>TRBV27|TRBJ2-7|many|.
CASSPLATEWGYEQYF
TGTGCCAGCAGTCCTTTGGCAACCGAATGGGGCTACGAGCAGTACTTC
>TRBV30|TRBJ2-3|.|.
CAWDRDTQYF
TGTGCCTGGGACAGAGATACGCAGTATTTT
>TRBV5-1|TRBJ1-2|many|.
CASSFLLGAGYGYTF
TGCGCCAGCAGCTTCCTTTTGGGAGCAGGCTATGGCTACACCTTC
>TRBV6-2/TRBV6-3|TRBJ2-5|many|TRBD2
CASSHVAGEAREETQYF
TGTGCCAGCAGCCACGTGGCGGGAGAGGCGAGGGAAGAGACCCAGTACTTC
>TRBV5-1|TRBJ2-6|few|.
CASSLAYFRPVSGANVLTF
TGCGCCAGCAGCTTGGCCTATTTCCGCCCCGTTTCTGGGGCCAACGTCCTGACTTTC
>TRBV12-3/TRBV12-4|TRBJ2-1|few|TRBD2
CASSPTAGGYNEQFF
TGTGCCAGCAGTCCGACCGCGGGGGGCTACAATGAGCAGTTCTTC
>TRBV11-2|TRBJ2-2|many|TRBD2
CASSFNSGANTGELFF
TGTGCCAGCAGCTTCAATAGCGGGGCAAACACCGGGGAGCTGTTTTTT
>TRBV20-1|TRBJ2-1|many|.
CSAGVRTYNEQFF
TGCAGTGCCGGCGTGAGAACCTACAATGAGCAGTTCTTC
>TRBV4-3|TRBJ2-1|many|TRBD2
CASSQDWTSGSNEQFF
TGCGCCAGCAGCCAAGATTGGACTAGCGGGAGCAATGAGCAGTTCTTC
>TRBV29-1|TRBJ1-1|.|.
CSVKDWTEAFF
TGCAGCGTCAAAGATTGGACTGAAGCTTTCTTT
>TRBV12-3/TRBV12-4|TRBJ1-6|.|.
CASTPVRGGVHNSPLHF
TGTGCCAGCACTCCGGTTCGGGGGGGCGTACATAATTCACCCCTCCACTTT
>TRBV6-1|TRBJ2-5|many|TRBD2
CASREVETQYF
TGTGCCAGCCGGGAGGTGGAGACCCAGTACTTC
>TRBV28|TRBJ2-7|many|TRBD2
CASSLGGSGRGYEQYF
TGTGCCAGCAGTTTAGGGGGGAGCGGGAGGGGTTACGAGCAGTACTTC
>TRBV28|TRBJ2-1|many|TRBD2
CASSQSGKLANEQFF
TGTGCCAGCAGTCAAAGCGGGAAACTTGCCAATGAGCAGTTCTTC
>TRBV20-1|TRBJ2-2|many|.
CSARLVLRASTGELFF
TGCAGTGCTAGACTGGTCCTACGGGCGAGCACCGGGGAGCTGTTTTTT
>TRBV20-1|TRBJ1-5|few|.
CSARDGGRNQPQHF
TGCAGTGCTAGAGATGGAGGGCGAAATCAGCCCCAGCATTTT
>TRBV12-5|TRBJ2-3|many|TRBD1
CASALMDRRSTDTQYF
TGTGCTAGTGCCCTGATGGACAGGCGGAGCACAGATACGCAGTATTTT
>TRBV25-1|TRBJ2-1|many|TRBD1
CASSWDRGGNEQFF
TGTGCCAGCAGCTGGGACAGGGGAGGCAATGAGCAGTTCTTC
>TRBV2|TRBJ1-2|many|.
CASSDLDPNYGYTF
TGTGCCAGCAGTGATCTAGACCCTAACTATGGCTACACCTTC
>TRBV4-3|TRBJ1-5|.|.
CASSQDQGLGQPQHF
TGCGCCAGCAGCCAAGATCAGGGGTTAGGTCAGCCCCAGCATTTT
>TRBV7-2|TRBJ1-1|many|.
CASSEYRVGTEAFF
TGTGCCAGCAGCGAATACAGGGTAGGCACTGAAGCTTTCTTT
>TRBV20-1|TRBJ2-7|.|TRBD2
CSALAGGSRDEQYF
TGCAGTGCCCTAGCGGGAGGGTCTCGAGACGAGCAGTACTTC
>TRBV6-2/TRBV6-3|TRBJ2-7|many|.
CASSYFGQPYGSEQYF
TGTGCCAGCAGTTATTTTGGGCAGCCGTATGGAAGCGAGCAGTACTTC
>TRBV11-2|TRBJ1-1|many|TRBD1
CASTQGARGTEAFF
TGTGCCAGCACCCAGGGGGCGCGCGGCACTGAAGCTTTCTTT
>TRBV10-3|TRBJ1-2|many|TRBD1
CAISFPDRTYNYGYTF
TGTGCCATCAGCTTCCCGGACAGGACGTATAACTATGGCTACACCTTC
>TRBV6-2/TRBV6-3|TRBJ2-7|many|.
CASSHPYEQYF
TGTGCCAGCAGTCACCCGTACGAGCAGTACTTC
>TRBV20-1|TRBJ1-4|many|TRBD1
CSAGDREGDEKLFF
TGCAGTGCTGGCGACAGGGAGGGTGATGAAAAACTGTTTTTT
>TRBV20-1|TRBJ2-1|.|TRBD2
CSALSGRGDNEQFF
TGCAGTGCTCTTAGCGGGAGGGGTGACAATGAGCAGTTCTTC
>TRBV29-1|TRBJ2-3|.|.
CSVAFDTQYF
TGCAGCGTTGCATTTGATACGCAGTATTTT
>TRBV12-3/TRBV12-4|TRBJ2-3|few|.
CASSFSPASTRTDTQYF
TGTGCCAGCAGTTTTTCCCCCGCATCCACCCGCACAGATACGCAGTATTTT
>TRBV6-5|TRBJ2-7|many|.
CASSYSIPGVYEQYF
TGTGCCAGCAGTTACTCGATTCCAGGGGTCTACGAGCAGTACTTC
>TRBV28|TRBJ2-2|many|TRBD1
CASRTHRGATGELFF
TGTGCCAGCAGGACCCACAGGGGCGCCACCGGGGAGCTGTTTTTT
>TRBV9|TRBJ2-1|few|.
CASSPRAAQVRNEQFF
TGTGCCAGCAGCCCGAGGGCAGCACAGGTGCGCAATGAGCAGTTCTTC
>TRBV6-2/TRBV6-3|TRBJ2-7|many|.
CASTEADRTYEQYF
TGTGCCAGCACCGAAGCGGACCGTACCTACGAGCAGTACTTC
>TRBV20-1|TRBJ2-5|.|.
CSAPVGAGVETQYF
TGCAGTGCTCCGGTGGGGGCGGGGGTTGAGACCCAGTACTTC
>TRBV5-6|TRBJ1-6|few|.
CASSLEWPRSPLHF
TGTGCCAGCAGCTTGGAGTGGCCTAGATCACCCCTCCACTTT
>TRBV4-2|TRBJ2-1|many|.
CASSQETVRSYNEQFF
TGTGCCAGCAGCCAAGAGACGGTTCGCTCCTACAATGAGCAGTTCTTC
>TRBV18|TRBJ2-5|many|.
CASSPRRTQETQYF
TGTGCCAGCTCACCACGGCGGACCCAAGAGACCCAGTACTTC
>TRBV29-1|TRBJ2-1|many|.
CSVAGLSYNEQFF
TGCAGCGTTGCCGGCCTCTCCTACAATGAGCAGTTCTTC
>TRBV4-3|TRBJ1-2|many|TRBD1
CASSRGQGVDYGYTF
TGCGCCAGCAGCCGAGGACAGGGTGTGGACTATGGCTACACCTTC
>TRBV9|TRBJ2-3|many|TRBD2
CASSVVGGADTQYF
TGTGCCAGCAGCGTAGTGGGGGGGGCAGATACGCAGTATTTT
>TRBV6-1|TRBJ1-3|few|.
CASTRGPDGGNTIYF
TGTGCCAGCACCCGAGGCCCGGACGGAGGAAACACCATATATTTT
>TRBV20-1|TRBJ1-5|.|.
CSARDLSRVQHNQPQHF
TGCAGTGCTAGAGATCTTAGCAGGGTACAGCACAATCAGCCCCAGCATTTT